Only a few counts were recorded for the clone carrying this T cell receptor (beta chain). The sample comes from a study of metastatic and nonmetastatic thyroid tumors. With 7 bases removed from V and 2 bases from J, the gap between germline ends came to 11 bases. Per the germline V gene, CDR1 is MDHEN and CDR2 is SYDVKM. The CDR3 has 13 residues. None of the patients had undergone any treatment ahead of thyroid surgery. TCRdb reanalyzed the PCR reads via MiXCR. Of some 28,000 clones detected, roughly 4% appear once; the ten largest clones hold 3% to 3.5%. The receptor was isolated from a male donor with papillary thyroid cancer or a benign thyroid nodule (not recorded which). Some clones in this sample may be carry-over from other donors' samples. The V gene is TRBV28, the J gene TRBJ2-5, with a weak D call TRBD2 (6 bases). Sequenced sample: blood. The CDR3 DNA reads TGTGCCAGCAATATAGCGGCGCAAGAGACCCAGTACTTC. Its protein is CASNIAAQETQYF.